A selection of T cell receptor beta chains follows, all from one sample in a study of shared clonotypes between healthy human individuals. Repertoires were generated with immunoSEQ multiplex PCR, while TCRdb's copy carries only in-frame clones and drops some. This sample has more than 2 million clones, with 85% to 95% found just once. The sample was naive CD4+ T cells sorted from blood. These receptors all stem from a man aged 18 to 29 in good health. Each CDR3 is given with its conserved first and last residue. D genes are given only for firm matches. Not every row has a clone size; where given, it reads once, few, many or a size class.

v_call,clone_size,j_call,d_call,cdr3_nt,cdr3_aa
TRBV21-1,once,TRBJ1-1,-,TGTGCCAGCAGCAAAAGACAGAAGGACACTGAAGCTTTCTTT,CASSKRQKDTEAFF
TRBV30,-,TRBJ1-4,-,TGTGCCTGGACCCCAGGTGAGGGTGAAAAACTGTTTTTT,CAWTPGEGEKLFF
TRBV7-2,-,TRBJ1-5,-,TGTGCCAGCAGTCAAGGACAGAGGGATCAGCCCCAGCATTTT,CASSQGQRDQPQHF
TRBV11-2,-,TRBJ2-1,-,TGTGCCAGCAACCCGTTGGGCGGACTCTACAATGAGCAGTTCTTC,CASNPLGGLYNEQFF
TRBV28,-,TRBJ1-2,-,TGTGCCAGCAGTTTTTCAGTGGATGGCTACACCTTC,CASSFSVDGYTF
TRBV5-1,-,TRBJ1-3,-,TGCGCCAGCAGCCCTAGCCCAGACAGCTCTGGAAACACCATATATTTT,CASSPSPDSSGNTIYF
TRBV19,-,TRBJ1-2,-,TGTGCCAGTAGTATAGAAAGAGACGCGGCTAACTATGGCTACACCTTC,CASSIERDAANYGYTF
TRBV10-3,-,TRBJ1-3,TRBD1,TGTGCCATCAGTACTATTGGACAGGGGGCAGGAGGAAACACCATATATTTT,CAISTIGQGAGGNTIYF
TRBV18,once,TRBJ2-7,TRBD2,TGTGCCAGCTCACCACCAGCGGGGGGGCCCCGATCCTACGAGCAGTACTTC,CASSPPAGGPRSYEQYF
TRBV5-1,-,TRBJ2-7,-,TGCGCCAGCAGCCCCAAGCGGATTAACTTCTACGAGCAGTACTTC,CASSPKRINFYEQYF
TRBV5-1,-,TRBJ2-7,-,TGCGCCAGCAGCTTGGATTCCGGGGTCTACGAGCAGTACTTC,CASSLDSGVYEQYF
TRBV5-1,-,TRBJ1-2,-,TGCGCCAGCAGCGAGGACGGAACCTATGGCTACACCTTC,CASSEDGTYGYTF
TRBV9,-,TRBJ2-5,TRBD2,TGTGCCAGCACTACTCGCCTCAACGGGGGGGTTGGACAAGAGACCCAGTACTTC,CASTTRLNGGVGQETQYF
TRBV7-2,-,TRBJ2-7,-,TGTGCCAGCAGCCCCGCCGGGAGTATCGACGAGCAGTACTTC,CASSPAGSIDEQYF
TRBV28,-,TRBJ2-2,-,TGTGCCAGCAGTTTATGGCACACCGGGGAGCTGTTTTTT,CASSLWHTGELFF
TRBV9,once,TRBJ1-4,-,TGTGCCAGCAGCGTAGGTCAGGGAGGGGAAAAACTGTTTTTT,CASSVGQGGEKLFF
TRBV6-1,-,TRBJ1-2,TRBD1,TGTGCCAGCAGTGAATTAGGGGGCCTCGGCGGGTATGGCTACACCTTC,CASSELGGLGGYGYTF
TRBV6-5,-,TRBJ1-4,-,TGTGCCAGCACTGAAGGACCAGGTGAAAAACTGTTTTTT,CASTEGPGEKLFF
TRBV11-2,-,TRBJ1-4,-,TGTGCCAGCAGCTTAATTAGGGGAGCTAATGAAAAACTGTTTTTT,CASSLIRGANEKLFF
TRBV19,-,TRBJ1-1,-,TGTGCCAGTAGTTTGATTAGCGACACTGAAGCTTTCTTT,CASSLISDTEAFF
TRBV6-1,once,TRBJ1-4,-,TGTGCCAGCAGTACCGTAGCTAATGAAAAACTGTTTTTT,CASSTVANEKLFF
TRBV7-9,-,TRBJ1-4,-,TGTGCCAGCAGCTTAGGACCAAGTCAAAGTGAAAAACTGTTTTTT,CASSLGPSQSEKLFF
TRBV20-1,-,TRBJ2-1,-,TGCAGTGCTCCCCCCGCGGTTGGGCAGTTCTTC,CSAPPAVGQFF
TRBV10-3,once,TRBJ2-3,-,TGTGCCATCAGCAGTACAGGGGTAGCGGGAGATACGCAGTATTTT,CAISSTGVAGDTQYF
TRBV7-7,-,TRBJ2-2,-,TGTGCTAGCAGCTTAGATCTAGCCGGGGAGCTGTTTTTT,CASSLDLAGELFF